What follows is one T cell receptor (beta chain) and its context. Its antigen is not known. The data originate from a study of cytomegalovirus exposure and HLA in healthy donors. Study-wide results and caveats: A later analysis found most CMV-associated TCR beta chains apparently HLA-restricted. At a 0.05 false discovery rate, a later analysis found about 17,000 TCR beta sequences to be associated with HLA alleles. Near-uniform donor sequencing depth was presumed by presence/absence analyses.

60 Vbeta and 13 Jbeta primers were used in PCR. Profiling relied on immunoSEQ multiplex PCR, and the TCRdb table lists in-frame clones only, not all of them. The sample holds roughly 180,000 clones; around 75% are singletons and the top ten take 2.9%. The source of this sequence is a male donor in good health and CMV-seronegative. Sequencing was carried out using PBMCs.

CDR3 DNA: TGTGCCAGCAGCTTGGAGCCGAATAGCGTAGACAACAATGAGCAGTTCTTC. Residues: CASSLEPNSVDNNEQFF. The V gene is TRBV5-5, the J gene TRBJ2-1; tentative D call: TRBD2 (5 bases). CDR3 length: 17 residues. Per germline, CDR1 SGHKS and CDR2 YYEKEE (reference sequence). Trimming pared 0 bases from V and 5 bases from J, leaving 18 bases between. The full variable domain, with the rest looked up from reference TRBV5-5 and TRBJ2-1, is DAGVTQSPTHLIKTRGQQVTLRCSPISGHKSVSWYQQVLGQGPQFIFQYYEKEERGRGNFPDRFSARQFPNYSSELNVNALLLGDSALYLCASSLEPNSVDNNEQFFGPGTRLTVL.